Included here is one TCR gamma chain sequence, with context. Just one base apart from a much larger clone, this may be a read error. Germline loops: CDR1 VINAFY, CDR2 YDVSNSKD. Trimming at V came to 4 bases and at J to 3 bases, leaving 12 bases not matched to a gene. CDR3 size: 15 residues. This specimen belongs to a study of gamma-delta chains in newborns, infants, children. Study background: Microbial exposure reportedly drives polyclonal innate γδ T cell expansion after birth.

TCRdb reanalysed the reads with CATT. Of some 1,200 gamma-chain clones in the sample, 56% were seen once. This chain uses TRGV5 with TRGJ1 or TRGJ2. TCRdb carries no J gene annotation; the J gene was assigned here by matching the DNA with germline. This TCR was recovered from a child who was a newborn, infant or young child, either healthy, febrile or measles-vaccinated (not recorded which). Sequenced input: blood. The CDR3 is CATWEILGSYYKKLF. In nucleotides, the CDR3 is TGTGCCACCTGGGAAATCTTAGGGTCTTATTATAAGAAACTCTTT.